This T cell receptor beta chain was documented in a study of cytomegalovirus exposure and HLA in healthy donors. Study as a whole: When fewer than 400 donors were genotyped, roughly 80% of them were found to fall in the Caucasian-associated ancestry cluster. Overall study results and limits: Altogether, some 170 TCR beta chains were recorded as cytomegalovirus-associated. TCR beta V- and J-gene trimming, according to a later analysis, was linked to a missense DCLRE1C variant.

This clone was seen once. Its antigen is still unknown. CDR3 length: 15 amino acids. Germline V lookup: CDR1 LNHDA, CDR2 SQIVND (reference sequence). V was pared by 3 bases and J by 3 bases, with 2 bases of the junction left unmatched. Use of 60 Vbeta and 13 Jbeta primers characterized the PCR. Sequencing was performed with immunoSEQ multiplex PCR; in TCRdb, only in-frame clones are kept and a portion is missing. The sample contains 130,000 or so clones, 75% to 90% of which appear only once. The J gene is TRBJ1-5, the V gene TRBV19, with TRBD1 matching over 10 bases. This sequence was found in a woman aged 25 to 39 in good health and CMV-seropositive. The sample comprised PBMCs. CDR3 loop: CASSMDRGYNQPQHF. The DNA for the CDR3 is TGTGCCAGTAGTATGGACAGGGGGTACAATCAGCCCCAGCATTTT. Using reference TRBV19 and TRBJ1-5 for the parts outside the CDR3, the full variable domain is DGGITQSPKYLFRKEGQNVTLSCEQNLNHDAMYWYRQDPGQGLRLIYYSQIVNDFQKGDIAEGYSVSREKKESFPLTVTSAQKNPTAFYLCASSMDRGYNQPQHFGDGTRLSIL.